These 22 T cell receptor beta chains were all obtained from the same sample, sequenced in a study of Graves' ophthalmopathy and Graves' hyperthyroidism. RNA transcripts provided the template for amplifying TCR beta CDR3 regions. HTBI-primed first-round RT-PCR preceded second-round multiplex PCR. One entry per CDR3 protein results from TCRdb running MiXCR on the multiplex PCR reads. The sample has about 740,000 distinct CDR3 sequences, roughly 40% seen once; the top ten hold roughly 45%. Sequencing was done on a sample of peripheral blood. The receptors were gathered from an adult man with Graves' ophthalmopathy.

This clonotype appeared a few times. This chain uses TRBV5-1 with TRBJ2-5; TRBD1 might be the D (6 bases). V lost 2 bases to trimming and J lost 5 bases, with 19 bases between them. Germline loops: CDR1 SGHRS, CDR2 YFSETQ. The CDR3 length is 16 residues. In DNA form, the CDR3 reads TGCGCCAGCAGCTTCAGCAAACACAGGGTCGGTGAGACCCAGTACTTC. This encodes CASSFSKHRVGETQYF. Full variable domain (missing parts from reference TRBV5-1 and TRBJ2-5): KAGVTQTPRYLIKTRGQQVTLSCSPISGHRSVSWYQQTPGQGLQFLFEYFSETQRNKGNFPGRFSGRQFSNSRSEMNVSTLELGDSALYLCASSFSKHRVGETQYFGPGTRLLVL.

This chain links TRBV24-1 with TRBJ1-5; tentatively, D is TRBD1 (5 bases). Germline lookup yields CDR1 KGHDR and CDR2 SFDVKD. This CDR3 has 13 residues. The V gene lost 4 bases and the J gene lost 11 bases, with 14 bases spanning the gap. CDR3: CATSDGGIETQHF. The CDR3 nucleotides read TGTGCCACCAGTGACGGGGGAATCGAGACCCAGCATTTT.

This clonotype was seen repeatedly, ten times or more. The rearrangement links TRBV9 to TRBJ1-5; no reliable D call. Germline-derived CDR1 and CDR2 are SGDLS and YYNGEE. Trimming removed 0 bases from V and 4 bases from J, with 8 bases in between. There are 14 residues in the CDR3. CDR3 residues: CASSVGSGNQPQHF. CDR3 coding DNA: TGTGCCAGCAGCGTAGGGTCAGGTAATCAGCCCCAGCATTTT.

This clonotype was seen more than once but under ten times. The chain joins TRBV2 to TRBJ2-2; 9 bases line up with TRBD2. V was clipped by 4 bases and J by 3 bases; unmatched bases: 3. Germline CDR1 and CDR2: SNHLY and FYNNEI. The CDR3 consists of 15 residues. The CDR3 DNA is TGTGCCAGCAGTGTGGTAGCGGGAGACACCGGGGAGCTGTTTTTT. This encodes CASSVVAGDTGELFF. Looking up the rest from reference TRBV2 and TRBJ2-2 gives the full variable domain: EPEVTQTPSHQVTQMGQEVILRCVPISNHLYFYWYRQILGQKVEFLVSFYNNEISEKSEIFDDQFSVERPDGSNFTLKIRSTKLEDSAMYFCASSVVAGDTGELFFGEGSRLTVL.

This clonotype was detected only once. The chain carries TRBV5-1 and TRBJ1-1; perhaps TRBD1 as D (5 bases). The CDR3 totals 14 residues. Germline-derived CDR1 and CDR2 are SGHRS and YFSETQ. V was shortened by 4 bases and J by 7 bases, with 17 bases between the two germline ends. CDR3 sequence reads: CASSPGGNGGEAFF. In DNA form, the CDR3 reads TGCGCCAGCAGCCCGGGCGGGAATGGGGGTGAAGCTTTCTTT.

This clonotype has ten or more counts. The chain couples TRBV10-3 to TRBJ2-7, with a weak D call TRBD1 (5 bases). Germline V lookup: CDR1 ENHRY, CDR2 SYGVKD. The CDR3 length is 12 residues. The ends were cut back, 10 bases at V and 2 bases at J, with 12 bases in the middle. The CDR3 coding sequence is TGTGCCAGCAAAGACAGTACCTACGAGCAGTACTTC. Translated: CASKDSTYEQYF.

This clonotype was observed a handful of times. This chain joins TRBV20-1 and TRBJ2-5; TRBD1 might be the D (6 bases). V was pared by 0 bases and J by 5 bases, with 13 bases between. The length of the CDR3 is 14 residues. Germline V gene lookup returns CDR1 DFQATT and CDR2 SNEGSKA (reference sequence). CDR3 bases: TGCAGTGCTAGAGATTTCAGGGGCAGGGAGACCCAGTACTTC. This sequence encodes CSARDFRGRETQYF.

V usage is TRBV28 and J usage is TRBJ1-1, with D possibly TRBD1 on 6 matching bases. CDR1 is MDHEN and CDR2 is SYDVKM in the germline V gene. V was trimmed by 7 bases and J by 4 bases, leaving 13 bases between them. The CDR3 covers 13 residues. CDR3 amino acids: CASTKGGTTEAFF. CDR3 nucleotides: TGTGCCAGCACTAAGGGGGGGACCACTGAAGCTTTCTTT. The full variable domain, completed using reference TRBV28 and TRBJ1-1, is DVKVTQSSRYLVKRTGEKVFLECVQDMDHENMFWYRQDPGLGLRLIYFSYDVKMKEKGDIPEGYSVSREKKERFSLILESASTNQTSMYLCASTKGGTTEAFFGQGTRLTVV.

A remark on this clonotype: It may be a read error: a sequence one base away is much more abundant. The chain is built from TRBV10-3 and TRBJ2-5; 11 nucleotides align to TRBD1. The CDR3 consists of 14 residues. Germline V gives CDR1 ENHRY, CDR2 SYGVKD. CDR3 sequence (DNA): TGTGCCAGCAGTTACGGGACAGGGGGGAAGACCCAGTACTTC. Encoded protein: CASSYGTGGKTQYF.

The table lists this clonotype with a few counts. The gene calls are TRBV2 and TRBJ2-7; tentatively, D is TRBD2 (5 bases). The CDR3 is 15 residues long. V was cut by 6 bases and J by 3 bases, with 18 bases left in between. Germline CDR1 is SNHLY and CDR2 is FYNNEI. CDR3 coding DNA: TGTGCCAGCAGCCATCTCCCGGGATCGGGCTACGAGCAGTACTTC. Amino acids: CASSHLPGSGYEQYF.

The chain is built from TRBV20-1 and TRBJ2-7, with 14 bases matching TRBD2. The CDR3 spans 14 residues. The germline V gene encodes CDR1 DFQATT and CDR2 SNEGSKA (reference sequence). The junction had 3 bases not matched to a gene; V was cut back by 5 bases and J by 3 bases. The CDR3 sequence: CSAPGTSGGYEQYF. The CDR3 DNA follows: TGCAGTGCTCCGGGGACTAGCGGGGGCTACGAGCAGTACTTC.

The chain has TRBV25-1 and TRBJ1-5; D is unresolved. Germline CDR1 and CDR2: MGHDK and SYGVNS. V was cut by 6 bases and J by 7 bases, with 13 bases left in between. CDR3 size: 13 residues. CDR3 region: CASSQADNQPQHF. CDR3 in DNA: TGTGCCAGCAGCCAAGCCGACAACCAGCCCCAGCATTTT.

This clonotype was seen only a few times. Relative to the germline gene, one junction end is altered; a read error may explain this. CDR3 bases: TGTGCCAGCAGCCTGGGACATTACGAAAAACTGTTTTTT. Translated, it gives CASSLGHYEKLFF. The rearrangement uses TRBV10-2 and TRBJ1-4; D might be TRBD1 (6 bases). Germline assignment: CDR1 WSHSY and CDR2 SAAADI. The CDR3 length is 13 residues.

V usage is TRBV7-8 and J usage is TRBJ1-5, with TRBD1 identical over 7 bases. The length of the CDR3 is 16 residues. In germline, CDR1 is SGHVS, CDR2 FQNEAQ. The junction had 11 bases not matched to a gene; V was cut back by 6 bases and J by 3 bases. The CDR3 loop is CASSYLDRVDNQPQHF. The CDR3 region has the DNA TGTGCCAGCAGTTACCTAGACAGGGTCGACAATCAGCCCCAGCATTTT.

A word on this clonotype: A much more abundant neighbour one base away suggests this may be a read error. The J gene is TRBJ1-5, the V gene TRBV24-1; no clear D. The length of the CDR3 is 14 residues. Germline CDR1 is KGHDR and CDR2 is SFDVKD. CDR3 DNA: TGTGCCAACAGTTTAGCGCTCAGCAATCAGCCCCAGCATTTT. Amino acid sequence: CANSLALSNQPQHF.

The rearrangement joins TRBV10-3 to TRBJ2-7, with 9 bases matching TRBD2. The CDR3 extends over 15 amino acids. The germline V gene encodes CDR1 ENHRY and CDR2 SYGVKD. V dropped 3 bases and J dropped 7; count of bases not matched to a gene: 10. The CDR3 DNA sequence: TGTGCCATCAGTGATTTTACTAGCGGGTCCCGGGAGCAGTACTTC. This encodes CAISDFTSGSREQYF.

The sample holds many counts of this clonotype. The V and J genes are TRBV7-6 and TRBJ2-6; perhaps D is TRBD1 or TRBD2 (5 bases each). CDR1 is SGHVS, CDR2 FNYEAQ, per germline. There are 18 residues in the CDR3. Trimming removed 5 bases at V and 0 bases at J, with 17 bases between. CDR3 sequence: CASSPWQGEPSGANVLTF. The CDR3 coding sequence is TGTGCCAGCAGCCCATGGCAGGGAGAACCCTCTGGGGCCAACGTCCTGACTTTC.

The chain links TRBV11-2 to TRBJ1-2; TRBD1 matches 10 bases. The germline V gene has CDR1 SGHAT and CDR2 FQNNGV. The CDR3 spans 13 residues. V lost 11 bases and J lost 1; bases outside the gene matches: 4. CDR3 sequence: CAQTGGGNYGYTF. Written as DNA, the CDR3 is TGTGCCCAGACAGGGGGCGGTAACTATGGCTACACCTTC.

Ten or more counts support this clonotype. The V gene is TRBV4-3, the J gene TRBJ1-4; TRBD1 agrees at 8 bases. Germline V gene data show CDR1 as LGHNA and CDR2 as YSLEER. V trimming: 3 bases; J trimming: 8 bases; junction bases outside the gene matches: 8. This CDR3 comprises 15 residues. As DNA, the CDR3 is TGCGCCAGCAGCCATGGGGGACAGGCCGGCGAAAAACTGTTTTTT. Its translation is CASSHGGQAGEKLFF.

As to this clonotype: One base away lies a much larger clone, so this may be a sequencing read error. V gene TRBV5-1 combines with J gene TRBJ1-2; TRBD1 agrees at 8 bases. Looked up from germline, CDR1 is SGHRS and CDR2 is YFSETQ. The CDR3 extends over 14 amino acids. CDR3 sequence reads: CASSLATGEYGHTF. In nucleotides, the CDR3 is TGTGCCAGCAGCTTGGCGACAGGGGAATATGGCCACACCTTC.

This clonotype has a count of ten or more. CDR3 coding DNA: TGTGCCAGCAGCTTAGAGTTGACGAACACTGAAGCTTTCTTT. Translating it yields CASSLELTNTEAFF. The chain joins TRBV7-2 to TRBJ1-1; D unresolved. This CDR3 is 14 amino acids long. Germline CDR1 and CDR2: SGHTA and FQGNSA. V lost 1 base to trimming and J lost 1 base, with 7 bases between them.

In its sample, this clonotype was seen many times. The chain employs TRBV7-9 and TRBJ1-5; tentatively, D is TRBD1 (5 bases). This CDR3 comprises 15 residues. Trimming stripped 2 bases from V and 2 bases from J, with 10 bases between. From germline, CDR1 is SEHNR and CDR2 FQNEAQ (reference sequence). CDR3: CASSLSRERNQPQHF. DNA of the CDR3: TGTGCCAGCAGCTTAAGCAGGGAGCGCAATCAGCCCCAGCATTTT.